These T cell receptor beta chains were read from a single sample in a study of T cells in Graves' hyperthyroidism and ophthalmopathy. TCRdb reprocessed the multiplex PCR reads with MiXCR, giving one entry per CDR3 protein. The sample holds 350,000 to 450,000 distinct CDR3 sequences, approximately 15% seen once. Input material: blood. These receptors were collected from a woman in her sixties with Graves' hyperthyroidism. CDR3s include the opening cysteine and the closing phenylalanine or tryptophan. Clone sizes are given selectively: once, few, many, or a class where the clone is expanded.

clone size	V gene	J gene	CDR3 protein
many	TRBV7-9	TRBJ2-5	CASSLAGGRVETQYF
many	TRBV2	TRBJ2-1	CASSVGRSTYNEQFF
many	TRBV11-2	TRBJ1-1	CASSRRGEAFF
.	TRBV2	TRBJ2-3	CASSDRTSGRAGDTKYF
.	TRBV6-1	TRBJ2-3	CASSFLGQGRGSDTQYF
.	TRBV10-3	TRBJ1-1	CAIRAGGRENTEAFF
many	TRBV2	TRBJ2-2	CASSEGQGNTGELFF
many	TRBV12-3/TRBV12-4	TRBJ1-4	CASSNRDVQGPEKLFF
few	TRBV6-5	TRBJ2-7	CASSYLNMGRGEQYF
few	TRBV19	TRBJ2-7	CASTPRGLSYEQYF
many	TRBV7-9	TRBJ2-3	CASSPPTGLGAVGDTQYF
.	TRBV7-9	TRBJ2-7	CASSLVQVSYEQYF
many	TRBV20-1	TRBJ1-1	CSASRGAGNTEAFF
few	TRBV11-3	TRBJ2-1	CASSLELAGVGNEQFF
many	TRBV11-3	TRBJ2-5	CASSLRVASGEETQYF
.	TRBV20-1	TRBJ1-2	CSARDPGGTNYGYTF
few	TRBV29-1	TRBJ2-3	CSVDMVSAASTDTQYF
many	TRBV19	TRBJ2-3	CASSDPARTDTQYF
many	TRBV18	TRBJ1-5	CASSPPGVDRGRQPQHF
.	TRBV9	TRBJ2-7	CASSPERGTSYEQYF
.	TRBV10-1	TRBJ2-3	CASSGVEGTSGTDTQYF
many	TRBV2	TRBJ1-5	CASSDRRTFRPQHF
many	TRBV7-9	TRBJ2-7	CASSPLHEQYF
many	TRBV18	TRBJ1-1	CASSRTGTENTEAFF
.	TRBV20-1	TRBJ1-5	CSAARGSNQPQHF
many	TRBV18	TRBJ1-1	CASSPFEGARDAEAFF
.	TRBV28	TRBJ2-7	CASSLWIPAATGTSEQYF
few	TRBV29-1	TRBJ2-6	CSVEGGGGPGANVLTF
many	TRBV20-1	TRBJ2-7	CSARPPPGTSGNYEQYF
many	TRBV6-5	TRBJ1-1	CASSYARGTNTEAFF
many	TRBV12-3/TRBV12-4	TRBJ2-7	CASSQGHYEQYF
.	TRBV3-1	TRBJ1-2	CASSGQTGPENYGYTF
few	TRBV27	TRBJ2-5	CASRTSGSETQYF
many	TRBV10-3	TRBJ1-2	CAISDLNTNYGYTF
many	TRBV7-8	TRBJ2-3	CASSPTGTSGRPRRDTQYF
few	TRBV6-1	TRBJ2-1	CASSENPGLAVDEQFF
many	TRBV9	TRBJ2-7	CASSARTDSYEQYF
few	TRBV6-2/TRBV6-3	TRBJ1-3	CASSLTGGTGNTIYF
.	TRBV9	TRBJ2-7	CASSADRDKDNEQYF
many	TRBV2	TRBJ2-1	CASRGLAGAVYNEQFF
few	TRBV10-1	TRBJ1-6	CASSEGQENSPLHF